One and the same sample provided the 23 T cell receptor beta chains below, sequenced in a study of blood T cell repertoires in COVID-19. Generated by immunoSEQ multiplex PCR, the TCRdb table keeps only in-frame clones and is missing some. Of about 71,000 clones listed, approximately 85% are singletons. The sample comprised peripheral blood. Receptors were obtained from a man older than 75 with acute or convalescent COVID-19.

This clone was picked up a small number of times. This chain joins TRBV6-2 or TRBV6-3 and TRBJ1-1, with a tentative D call TRBD1 (5 bases). The germline V gene encodes CDR1 MNHEY and CDR2 SVGEGT. V dropped 5 bases and J dropped 7 bases, with 20 bases sitting between them. This CDR3 is 15 amino acids long. The CDR3: CASSPSVKGLGEAFF. DNA for the CDR3: TGTGCCAGCAGTCCCTCCGTAAAGGGGCTGGGTGAAGCTTTCTTT.

The rearrangement links TRBV19 to TRBJ2-5; 7 bases are shared with TRBD2. The trim removed 0 bases at V and 3 bases at J, leaving 10 bases unmatched. Germline loops: CDR1 LNHDA, CDR2 SQIVND (reference sequence). The CDR3 length is 17 residues. CDR3 in DNA: TGTGCCAGTAGTATAGATCCACCGGGAGGTTCGAAAGAGACCCAGTACTTC. Translation gives CASSIDPPGGSKETQYF.

The CDR3 sequence: CASSEAGQGNEKLFF. CDR3 coding DNA: TGTGCCAGCAGTGAAGCCGGACAGGGGAATGAAAAACTGTTTTTT. The chain links TRBV6-1 to TRBJ1-4, with 9 bases matching TRBD1. V shed 0 bases and J 5 bases; nucleotides not matched to a gene: 1. The CDR3 is 15 residues long. The germline V gene has CDR1 MNHNS and CDR2 SASEGT.

The V gene is TRBV27, the J gene TRBJ2-1; 13 bases agree with TRBD2. Per germline, CDR1 MNHEY and CDR2 SMNVEV (reference sequence). V dropped 6 bases and J dropped 2; count of bases not matched to a gene: 7. The CDR3 has 17 residues. The CDR3 bases are TGTGCCAGCAGAGCCGGGACTAGCGGGATAGCCTACAATGAGCAGTTCTTC. Protein sequence: CASRAGTSGIAYNEQFF.

The J gene is TRBJ1-6, the V gene TRBV6-4, with 7 bases aligning to TRBD1. V lost 2 bases and J lost 4; bases outside the gene matches: 5. This CDR3 has 16 residues. Germline V CDR1 and CDR2: MRHNA, SNTAGT. The CDR3 spells CASSDKTGIYNSPLHF. The CDR3 region has the DNA TGTGCCAGCAGTGACAAGACAGGGATATATAATTCACCCCTCCACTTT.

V gene TRBV4-3 combines with J gene TRBJ1-1; 10 bases align to TRBD1. V trimming: 3 bases; J trimming: 5 bases; junction bases outside the gene matches: 9. The CDR3 sequence is 16 residues long. Germline CDR1 reads LGHNA; CDR2 reads YSLEER. The CDR3 sequence is CASSQEPGQGSTEAFF. The CDR3 coding sequence is TGCGCCAGCAGCCAGGAACCGGGACAGGGGTCGACTGAAGCTTTCTTT.

The chain recombines TRBV9 with TRBJ2-2, with D perhaps matching TRBD2 (5 bases). CDR1 and CDR2 (germline): SGDLS, YYNGEE. V was shortened by 3 bases and J by 0 bases, with 12 bases between the two germline ends. This CDR3 has 16 residues. CDR3 loop: CASSARTGANTGELFF. Here the CDR3 DNA reads TGTGCCAGCAGCGCGCGGACCGGGGCGAACACCGGGGAGCTGTTTTTT.

The CDR3 DNA reads TGTGCCAGCAGCTTAGGGGCCGCGGGACAGGGCTCAGTATGGGTCTACGAGCAGTACTTC. Its translation is CASSLGAAGQGSVWVYEQYF. The chain uses TRBV11-3 and TRBJ2-7; 9 bases are a match to TRBD1. This CDR3 is built from 20 residues. CDR1 is SGHNT and CDR2 is YENEEA in the germline V gene. J gave up 3 bases and V 1 base, and 19 bases lay outside the gene matches.

This clone was picked up one time. The CDR3 loop is CASTPGTPTPETQYF. CDR3 coding DNA: TGTGCCAGTACCCCCGGGACTCCCACGCCGGAGACCCAGTACTTC. The chain combines TRBV19 with TRBJ2-5; maybe TRBD2 (6 bases). Germline-derived CDR1 and CDR2 are LNHDA and SQIVND (reference sequence). The CDR3 consists of 15 residues. V was shortened by 7 bases and J by 5 bases, with 20 bases between the two germline ends.

This chain links TRBV5-6 with TRBJ2-2; a weak D match, TRBD2 (5 bases). The V gene's germline CDR1 is SGHDT and CDR2 YYEEEE. V dropped 4 bases and J dropped 4 bases, with 14 bases sitting between them. This CDR3 comprises 15 residues. The CDR3 nucleotides read TGTGCCAGCAGCCCGTTGGCGGGCTCCACCGGGGAGCTGTTTTTT. It codes for CASSPLAGSTGELFF.

The rearrangement joins TRBV13 to TRBJ1-2; TRBD1 matches 11 bases. This CDR3 spans 17 amino acids. V shed 2 bases and J 4 bases; nucleotides not matched to a gene: 9. Germline CDR1 reads PRHDT; CDR2 reads FYEKMQ (reference sequence). CDR3 in DNA: TGTGCCAGCAGCTTAAGCGGGACAGGGGGTTACAGCTATGGCTACACCTTC. Its translation: CASSLSGTGGYSYGYTF.

The chain uses TRBV18 and TRBJ2-5; 8 bases line up with TRBD1. CDR1 and CDR2 from the germline V gene are KGHSH and LQKENI. V lost 3 bases to trimming and J lost 2 bases; unmatched junction nucleotides: 5. This CDR3 comprises 15 residues. CDR3 DNA: TGTGCCAGCTCACCCGGGACAGGAATACAAGAGACCCAGTACTTC. This codes for CASSPGTGIQETQYF.

This chain joins TRBV10-3 and TRBJ2-7; the D gene is possibly TRBD1 (6 bases). CDR3 length equals 13 residues. Between the trimmed V and J ends, which lost 9 bases and 2 bases, there was a span of 14 bases. CDR1 is ENHRY, CDR2 SYGVKD, per germline. DNA for the CDR3: TGTGCCATTCGGCAGGGGCCGACCTACGAGCAGTACTTC. Translated: CAIRQGPTYEQYF.

The chain links TRBV7-2 to TRBJ1-3; TRBD1 is a possible D gene (5 bases). This CDR3 is built from 14 residues. Trimming stripped 4 bases from V and 0 bases from J, with 7 bases between. Germline CDR1 reads SGHTA; CDR2 reads FQGNSA. The CDR3 sequence: CASSSRASGNTIYF. The CDR3 region has the DNA TGTGCCAGCAGCTCCAGGGCCTCTGGAAACACCATATATTTT.

The rearrangement links TRBV28 to TRBJ1-5; 9 nucleotides align to TRBD1. V was clipped by 6 bases and J by 6 bases; unmatched bases: 12. Germline assignment: CDR1 MDHEN and CDR2 SYDVKM. This CDR3 comprises 16 residues. DNA of the CDR3: TGTGCCAGCAGCGGCCGGGACAGGGCTTTGGTTCAGCCCCAGCATTTT. This translates into CASSGRDRALVQPQHF.

The rearrangement joins TRBV7-2 to TRBJ1-1; unclear D gene. The CDR3 spans 12 residues. The V gene lost 2 bases and the J gene lost 4 bases, with 5 bases spanning the gap. Germline loops: CDR1 SGHTA, CDR2 FQGNSA. The DNA for the CDR3 is TGTGCCAGCAGCTTACTCGGCACTGAAGCTTTCTTT. This translates into CASSLLGTEAFF.

V and J are TRBV10-3 and TRBJ2-3, with 8 bases matching TRBD1. Trimming cost V 6 bases and J 1 base; bases outside gene matches: 3. The CDR3 contains 14 residues. Germline CDR1 and CDR2: ENHRY and SYGVKD. CDR3 amino acids: CAISGGQGTDTQYF. As DNA, the CDR3 is TGTGCCATCAGCGGGGGACAGGGCACAGATACGCAGTATTTT.

The chain recombines TRBV24-1 with TRBJ2-2; D uncertain. Germline assignment: CDR1 KGHDR and CDR2 SFDVKD. Trimming cost V 2 bases and J 7 bases, with 10 bases left between them. The CDR3 has 14 residues. The CDR3 DNA reads as TGTGCCACCAGTGATTCGCTAACAGTCGGGGAGCTGTTTTTT. It codes for CATSDSLTVGELFF.

This chain uses TRBV24-1 with TRBJ1-1; possible D gene TRBD1, 6 bases. Trimming took off 7 bases at V and 2 bases at J, with 13 bases between the two ends. This CDR3 contains 14 residues. CDR1 KGHDR and CDR2 SFDVKD come from the germline V gene. The CDR3 DNA reads TGTGCCACCAGCCGGGGGGGGGCTAACACTGAAGCTTTCTTT. This translates into CATSRGGANTEAFF.

The chain recombines TRBV6-6 with TRBJ2-7; 14 bases agree with TRBD2. The germline V gene has CDR1 MNHNY and CDR2 SVGAGI (reference sequence). The CDR3 has 17 residues. V dropped 5 bases and J dropped 5; count of bases not matched to a gene: 11. CDR3 sequence: CASSRLGLAGVSNEQYF. The DNA of the CDR3 is TGTGCCAGCAGTCGCCTGGGACTAGCGGGAGTATCGAACGAGCAGTACTTC.

The rearrangement uses TRBV4-3 and TRBJ1-1, with 7 bases fitting TRBD1. In germline, CDR1 is LGHNA, CDR2 YSLEER. This CDR3 is built from 17 residues. Trimming cost V 2 bases and J 0 bases; bases outside gene matches: 9. CDR3 bases: TGCGCCAGCAGCCAACACAACAGGGGAACCATGAACACTGAAGCTTTCTTT. Translation: CASSQHNRGTMNTEAFF.

In this sample, this clone turned up a few times. The chain couples TRBV27 to TRBJ2-7, with 8 bases fitting TRBD2. J was trimmed by 2 bases and V by 6 bases; bases with no gene match: 9. This CDR3 spans 15 amino acids. Germline-derived CDR1 and CDR2 are MNHEY and SMNVEV (reference sequence). CDR3 sequence (DNA): TGTGCCAGCAGGCCCCGGGGGGGCACAACCTACGAGCAGTACTTC. Its protein product is CASRPRGGTTYEQYF.

As DNA, the CDR3 is TGTGCCAGCAGCTCAGCGGGGGGTGGCACCGGGGAGCTGTTTTTT. Its protein is CASSSAGGGTGELFF. The chain couples TRBV7-3 to TRBJ2-2; 9 bases are shared with TRBD2. Trimming at V came to 4 bases and at J to 4 bases, leaving 4 bases not matched to a gene. The CDR3 consists of 15 residues. Germline CDR1 and CDR2: SGHTA and FQGTGA.